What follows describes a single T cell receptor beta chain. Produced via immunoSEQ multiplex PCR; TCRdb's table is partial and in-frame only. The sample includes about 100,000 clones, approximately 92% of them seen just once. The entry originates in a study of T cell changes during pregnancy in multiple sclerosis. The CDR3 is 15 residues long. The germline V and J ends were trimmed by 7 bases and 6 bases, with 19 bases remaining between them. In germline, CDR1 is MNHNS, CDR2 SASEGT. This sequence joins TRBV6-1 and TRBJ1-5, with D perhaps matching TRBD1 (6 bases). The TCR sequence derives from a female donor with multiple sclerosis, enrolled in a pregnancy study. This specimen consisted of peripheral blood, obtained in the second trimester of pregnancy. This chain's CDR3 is CASTTQGTVVQPQHF. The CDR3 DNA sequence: TGTGCCAGCACTACACAGGGTACGGTGGTTCAGCCCCAGCATTTT.